This TCR beta chain derives from a study of cytomegalovirus exposure and HLA in healthy donors. The study, taken as a whole, reports: Per a prior analysis, the majority of TCR beta V segments were productive roughly 90% or roughly 30% of the time.

13 Jbeta primers and 60 Vbeta primers were used for the PCR. Here immunoSEQ multiplex PCR was the method, and the copy in TCRdb shows in-frame clones only, minus some. The table includes some 130,000 clones, roughly 82% detected once. Concerning this clone: Antigen unknown.

This receptor was taken from a male donor in good health and CMV-seropositive. The source material was PBMCs.

CDR3 coding DNA: TGTGCCAGCAGCCAAGATTTCCCCGAGAGCTCCTACGAGCAGTACTTC. This encodes CASSQDFPESSYEQYF. The rearrangement uses TRBV4-2 and TRBJ2-7; D is ambiguous. V was cut by 0 bases and J by 0 bases, with 12 bases left in between. The CDR3 runs to 16 residues. Germline-derived CDR1 and CDR2 are LGHNA and YNFKEQ.